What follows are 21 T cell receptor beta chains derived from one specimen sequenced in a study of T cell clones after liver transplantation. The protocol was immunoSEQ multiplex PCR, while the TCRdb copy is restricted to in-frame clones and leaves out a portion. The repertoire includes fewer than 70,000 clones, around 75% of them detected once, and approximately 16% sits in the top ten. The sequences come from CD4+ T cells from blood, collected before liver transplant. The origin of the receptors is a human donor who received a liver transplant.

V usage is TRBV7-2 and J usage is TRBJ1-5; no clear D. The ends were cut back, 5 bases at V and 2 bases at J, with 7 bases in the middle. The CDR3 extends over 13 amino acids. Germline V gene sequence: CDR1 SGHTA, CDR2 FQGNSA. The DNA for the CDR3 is TGTGCCAGCAGCCCCGGGGGCAATCAGCCCCAGCATTTT. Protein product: CASSPGGNQPQHF.

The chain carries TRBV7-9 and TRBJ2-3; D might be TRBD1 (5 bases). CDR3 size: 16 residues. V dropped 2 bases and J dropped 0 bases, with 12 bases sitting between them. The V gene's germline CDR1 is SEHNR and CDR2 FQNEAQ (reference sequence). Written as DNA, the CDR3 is TGTGCCAGCAGCTTAAACGCAGGGCGTAGCACAGATACGCAGTATTTT. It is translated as CASSLNAGRSTDTQYF.

DNA of the CDR3: TGTGCCAGCAGCGCCCGACAGGGAACTAACTATGGCTACACCTTC. It codes for CASSARQGTNYGYTF. This chain connects TRBV2 to TRBJ1-2, with 7 bases identical to TRBD1. There are 15 residues in the CDR3. Trimming took 6 bases from V and 0 from J; bases not matched to a gene: 7. Germline V gene sequence: CDR1 SNHLY, CDR2 FYNNEI.

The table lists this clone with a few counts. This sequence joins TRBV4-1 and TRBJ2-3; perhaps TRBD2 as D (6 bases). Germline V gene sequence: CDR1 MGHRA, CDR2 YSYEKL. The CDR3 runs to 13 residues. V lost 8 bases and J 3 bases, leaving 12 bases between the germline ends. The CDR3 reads CASRSAGTDTQYF. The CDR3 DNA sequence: TGCGCCAGCCGCTCGGCGGGGACAGATACGCAGTATTTT.

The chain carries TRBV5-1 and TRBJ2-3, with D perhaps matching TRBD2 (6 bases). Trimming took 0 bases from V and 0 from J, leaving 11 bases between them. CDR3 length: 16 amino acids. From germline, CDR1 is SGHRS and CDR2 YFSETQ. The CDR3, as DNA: TGCGCCAGCAGCTTGGATGGCGGGACTAGCACAGATACGCAGTATTTT. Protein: CASSLDGGTSTDTQYF. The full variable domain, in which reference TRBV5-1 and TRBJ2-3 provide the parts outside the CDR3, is KAGVTQTPRYLIKTRGQQVTLSCSPISGHRSVSWYQQTPGQGLQFLFEYFSETQRNKGNFPGRFSGRQFSNSRSEMNVSTLELGDSALYLCASSLDGGTSTDTQYFGPGTRLTVL.

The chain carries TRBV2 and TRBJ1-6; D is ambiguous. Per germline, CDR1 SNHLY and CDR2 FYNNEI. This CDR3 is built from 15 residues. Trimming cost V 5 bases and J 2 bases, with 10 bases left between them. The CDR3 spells CASSSEIPYNSPLHF. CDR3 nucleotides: TGTGCCAGCAGTTCGGAGATTCCCTATAATTCACCCCTCCACTTT.

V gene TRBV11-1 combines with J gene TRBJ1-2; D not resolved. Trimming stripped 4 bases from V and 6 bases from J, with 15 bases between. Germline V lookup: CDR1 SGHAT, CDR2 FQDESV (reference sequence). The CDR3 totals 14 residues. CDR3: CASSSGYKFNGYTF. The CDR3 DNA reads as TGTGCCAGCAGCTCGGGGTACAAATTCAATGGCTACACCTTC.

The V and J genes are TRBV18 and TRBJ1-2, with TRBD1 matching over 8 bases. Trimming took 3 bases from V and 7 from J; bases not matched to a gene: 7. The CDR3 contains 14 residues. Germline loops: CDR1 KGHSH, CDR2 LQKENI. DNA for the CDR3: TGTGCCAGCTCACCTGAGGGACAGGCTCTTGGCTACACCTTC. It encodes CASSPEGQALGYTF.

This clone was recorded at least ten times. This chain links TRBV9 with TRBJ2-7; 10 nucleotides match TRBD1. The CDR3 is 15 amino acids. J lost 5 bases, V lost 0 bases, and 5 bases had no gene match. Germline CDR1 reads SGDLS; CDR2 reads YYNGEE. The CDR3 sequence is CASSVGTGGLDEQYF. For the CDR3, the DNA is TGTGCCAGCAGCGTAGGGACAGGGGGTCTCGACGAGCAGTACTTC.

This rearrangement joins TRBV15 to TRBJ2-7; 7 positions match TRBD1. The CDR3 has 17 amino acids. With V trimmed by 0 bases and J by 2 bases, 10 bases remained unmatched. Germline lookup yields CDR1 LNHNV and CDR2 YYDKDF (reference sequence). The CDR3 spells CATSRDRLADRTYEQYF. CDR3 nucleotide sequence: TGTGCCACCAGCAGAGATCGGTTGGCGGACAGGACCTACGAGCAGTACTTC.

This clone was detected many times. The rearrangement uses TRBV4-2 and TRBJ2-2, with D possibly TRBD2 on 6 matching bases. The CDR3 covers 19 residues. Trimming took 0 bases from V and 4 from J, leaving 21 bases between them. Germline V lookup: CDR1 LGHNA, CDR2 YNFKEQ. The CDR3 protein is CASSQDLGSTGRFTGELFF. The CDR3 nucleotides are TGTGCCAGCAGCCAAGATCTAGGGTCGACGGGGAGGTTCACCGGGGAGCTGTTTTTT.

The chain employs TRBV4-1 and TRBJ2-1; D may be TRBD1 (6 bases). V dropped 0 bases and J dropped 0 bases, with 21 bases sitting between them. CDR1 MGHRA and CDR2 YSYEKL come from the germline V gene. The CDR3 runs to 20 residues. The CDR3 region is CASSQDLRTADLYSYNEQFF. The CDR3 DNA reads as TGCGCCAGCAGCCAAGATCTAAGGACAGCTGACTTATACTCCTACAATGAGCAGTTCTTC.

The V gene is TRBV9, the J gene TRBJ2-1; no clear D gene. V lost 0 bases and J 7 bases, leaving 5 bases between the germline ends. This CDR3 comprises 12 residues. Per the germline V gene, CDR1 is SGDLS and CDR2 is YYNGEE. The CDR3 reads CASSVDGNEQFF. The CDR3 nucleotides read TGTGCCAGCAGCGTAGACGGGAATGAGCAGTTCTTC.

Written as DNA, the CDR3 is TGTGCCAGTAGTATTGGCAACCCGAACACCGGGGAGCTGTTTTTT. It is translated as CASSIGNPNTGELFF. This chain joins TRBV19 and TRBJ2-2; the D is unclear. The CDR3 loop spans 15 amino acids. With 3 bases removed from V and 0 bases from J, the gap between germline ends came to 8 bases. Germline V gene lookup returns CDR1 LNHDA and CDR2 SQIVND (reference sequence).

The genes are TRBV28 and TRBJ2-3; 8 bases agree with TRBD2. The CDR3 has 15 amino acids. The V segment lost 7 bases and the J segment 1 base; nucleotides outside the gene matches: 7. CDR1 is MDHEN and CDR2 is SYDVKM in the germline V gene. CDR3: CASITGGLGTDTQYF. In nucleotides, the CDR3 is TGTGCCAGCATTACGGGGGGGTTGGGCACAGATACGCAGTATTTT.

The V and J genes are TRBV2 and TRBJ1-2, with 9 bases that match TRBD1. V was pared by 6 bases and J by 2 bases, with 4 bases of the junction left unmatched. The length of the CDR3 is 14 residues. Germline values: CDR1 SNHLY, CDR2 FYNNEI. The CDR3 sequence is CASSAGTGNYGYTF. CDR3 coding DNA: TGTGCCAGCAGCGCCGGGACAGGGAACTATGGCTACACCTTC.

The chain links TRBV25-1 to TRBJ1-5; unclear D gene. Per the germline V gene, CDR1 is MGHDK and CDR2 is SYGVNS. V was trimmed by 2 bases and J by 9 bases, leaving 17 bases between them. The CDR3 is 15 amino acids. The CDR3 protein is CASSEGGGPTGPQHF. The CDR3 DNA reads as TGTGCCAGCAGTGAAGGTGGTGGGCCCACTGGGCCCCAGCATTTT.

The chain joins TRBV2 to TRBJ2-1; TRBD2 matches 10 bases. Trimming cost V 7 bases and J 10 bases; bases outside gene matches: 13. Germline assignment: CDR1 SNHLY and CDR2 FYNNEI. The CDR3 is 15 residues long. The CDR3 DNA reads TGTGCCAGCACGAGACTAGCGGGTATCGAGGGGGAGCAGTTCTTC. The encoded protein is CASTRLAGIEGEQFF.

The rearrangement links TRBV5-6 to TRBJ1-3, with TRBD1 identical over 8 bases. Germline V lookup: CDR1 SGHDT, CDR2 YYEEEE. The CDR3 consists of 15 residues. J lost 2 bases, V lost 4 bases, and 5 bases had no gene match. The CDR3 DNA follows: TGTGCCAGCAGCCAGACAGGGGCTACTGGAAACACCATATATTTT. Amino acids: CASSQTGATGNTIYF.

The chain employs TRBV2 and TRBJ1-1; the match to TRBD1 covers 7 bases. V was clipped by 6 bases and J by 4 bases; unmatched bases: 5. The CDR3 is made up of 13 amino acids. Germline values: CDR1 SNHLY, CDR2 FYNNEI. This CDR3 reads CASSPDRLTEAFF. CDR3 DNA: TGTGCCAGCAGCCCGGACAGGCTCACTGAAGCTTTCTTT.

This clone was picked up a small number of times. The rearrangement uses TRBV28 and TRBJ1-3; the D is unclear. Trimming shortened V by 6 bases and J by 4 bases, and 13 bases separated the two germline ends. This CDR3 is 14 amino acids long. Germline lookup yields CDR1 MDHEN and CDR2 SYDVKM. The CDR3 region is CASRDEGGGNTIYF. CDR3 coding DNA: TGTGCCAGCAGGGATGAGGGCGGAGGAAACACCATATATTTT.